This T cell receptor (beta chain) derives from a study of blood T cells in healthy people across ages. As regards this clonotype: Its antigen is unknown.

A second about 7 to 12 cycle PCR used barcoded and J-beta primers. TCRdb reprocessed the 5' RACE reads via MiXCR and lists one record per CDR3 protein. Of 1.5 million to 2 million distinct CDR3 sequences listed, about 30% are singletons. Study outcomes and limitations: Higher diversity and more naive CD4+ cells were features of long-lived donors, compared to aged donors. Estimates of total diversity, which came from one million sequenced T cells, were considered to be underestimates.

The TCR sequence derives from a young woman in good health. Sequencing was performed on blood.

The CDR3 region has the DNA TGTGCCAGCAGTGACCATACGCGGGAGCTCTACAATGAGCAGTACTTC. It encodes CASSDHTRELYNEQYF. The chain uses TRBV2 and TRBJ2-1, with 7 bases aligning to TRBD2. The J call may be wrong; the DNA end is better matched by TRBJ2-7. Germline-derived CDR1 and CDR2 are SNHLY and FYNNEI. The CDR3 extends over 16 amino acids.